These 28 T cell receptor beta chains came from one sample sequenced in a study of CD8 T cells in Susac syndrome. RNA, at roughly 0.45 to 1 ug, was reverse transcribed with random hexamers. A single record per CDR3 protein comes from TCRdb applying MiXCR to the immunoSEQ multiplex PCR reads. The sample has 110,000 or so distinct CDR3 sequences, roughly 95% seen once; the top ten hold roughly 0.099%. The sequenced sample consisted of CD4+ T cells from PBMCs. These TCRs come from a human donor in good health.

The rearrangement links TRBV5-4 to TRBJ2-2; 10 bases map to TRBD2. The germline V gene has CDR1 SGHNT and CDR2 YYREEE (reference sequence). The CDR3 extends over 15 amino acids. Trimming removed 3 bases from V and 3 bases from J; junction bases left unmatched: 2. The chain's CDR3 is CASSSSGSYTGELFF. The CDR3 DNA follows: TGTGCCAGCAGCTCTAGCGGGAGTTACACCGGGGAGCTGTTTTTT.

The chain joins TRBV27 to TRBJ2-4; TRBD1 or TRBD2 may be the D gene (5 bases each). The CDR3 is made up of 14 amino acids. The germline V gene encodes CDR1 MNHEY and CDR2 SMNVEV (reference sequence). Trimming pared 2 bases from V and 8 bases from J, leaving 13 bases between. In DNA, the CDR3 is TGTGCCAGCAGTTTACGAGGGGATGGGGACATTCAGTACTTC. Protein: CASSLRGDGDIQYF.

The chain carries TRBV7-9 and TRBJ1-3, with D unresolved. CDR1 SEHNR and CDR2 FQNEAQ come from the germline V gene (reference sequence). V was trimmed by 1 base and J by 15 bases, leaving 13 bases between them. The CDR3 sequence is 12 residues long. This chain's CDR3 is CASSLGDTPGYF. In nucleotides, the CDR3 is TGTGCCAGCAGCTTAGGAGACACGCCTGGATATTTT.

Details on this clonotype: One end of the junction is discordant with germline, which a read error may explain. The chain employs TRBV7-2 and TRBJ2-5; 11 nucleotides align to TRBD2. In germline, CDR1 is SGHTA, CDR2 FQGNSA. CDR3 length: 15 residues. CDR3 loop: CASSTRLAGQETQYF. Here the CDR3 DNA reads TGTGCCAGCAGCACGAGACTAGCGGGGCAAGAGACCCAGTATTTC.

The CDR3 nucleotides read TGTGCCAGCAGCTCTATGTCTAGCGGATTTAAAGAGACCCAGTACTTC. Protein product: CASSSMSSGFKETQYF. V and J are TRBV3-1 and TRBJ2-5; 7 bases are shared with TRBD2. J lost 3 bases, V lost 5 bases, and 12 bases had no gene match. Germline CDR1 and CDR2: LGHDT and YNNKEL (reference sequence). The CDR3 loop spans 16 amino acids.

The chain couples TRBV6-5 to TRBJ2-5; D may correspond to TRBD1 or TRBD2 (5 bases each). Germline CDR1 reads MNHEY; CDR2 reads SVGAGI. Between the trimmed V and J ends, which lost 0 bases and 5 bases, there was a span of 13 bases. CDR3 length equals 15 residues. The CDR3: CASSYSGQGRETQYF. CDR3 sequence (DNA): TGTGCCAGCAGTTACTCAGGGCAGGGACGGGAGACCCAGTACTTC.

The genes are TRBV5-6 and TRBJ2-1; 13 nucleotides line up with TRBD2. V lost 4 bases, J lost 8 bases, and 3 bases stayed unmatched. This CDR3 comprises 14 residues. Germline CDR1 reads SGHDT; CDR2 reads YYEEEE. CDR3 DNA sequence: TGTGCCAGCAGCACTAGCGGGAGGGCCCATGAGCAGTTCTTC. The encoded protein is CASSTSGRAHEQFF.

This chain links TRBV7-9 with TRBJ2-5; possibly TRBD1 or TRBD2 for D (6 bases each). The CDR3 totals 14 residues. Per the germline V gene, CDR1 is SEHNR and CDR2 is FQNEAQ (reference sequence). With 5 bases removed from V and 5 bases from J, the gap between germline ends came to 15 bases. CDR3 sequence (DNA): TGTGCCAGCAGCAAAGCGAGGGGGGAGGAGACCCAGTACTTC. It translates to CASSKARGEETQYF.

V gene TRBV11-3 combines with J gene TRBJ2-2; D is uncertain. Germline CDR1 reads SGHNT; CDR2 reads YENEEA. V was pared by 0 bases and J by 1 base, with 9 bases between. The CDR3 length is 16 residues. CDR3 loop: CASSLDSILNTGELFF. In DNA, the CDR3 is TGTGCCAGCAGCTTAGATTCCATCCTGAACACCGGGGAGCTGTTTTTT.

The genes are TRBV29-1 and TRBJ2-7; D is possibly TRBD1 (6 bases). Deletions cut 3 bases from V and 2 bases from J, with 17 bases between. The CDR3 consists of 15 residues. Germline CDR1 reads SQVTM; CDR2 reads ANQGSEA. In DNA form, the CDR3 reads TGCAGCGTTGAGAGGGATCAAGGGGACACCTACGAGCAGTACTTC. This sequence encodes CSVERDQGDTYEQYF.

The V and J genes are TRBV20-1 and TRBJ2-7; TRBD2 aligns across 10 bases. The CDR3 runs 15 residues. CDR1 and CDR2 from the germline V gene are DFQATT and SNEGSKA (reference sequence). The trim removed 3 bases at V and 0 bases at J, leaving 5 bases unmatched. In DNA form, the CDR3 reads TGCAGTGCTAGGGATAGCGGGAGGATCTCCTACGAGCAGTACTTC. This translates into CSARDSGRISYEQYF.

The chain carries TRBV15 and TRBJ1-2; D ambiguous. V lost 0 bases and J lost 4, with 9 bases in between. Germline V gene data show CDR1 as LNHNV and CDR2 as YYDKDF (reference sequence). The CDR3 extends over 14 amino acids. CDR3: CATSRDRRLYGYTF. As DNA, the CDR3 is TGTGCCACCAGCAGAGATAGAAGGCTCTATGGCTACACCTTC.

This clonotype has only one observation. V gene TRBV5-4 combines with J gene TRBJ1-6; 10 bases are shared with TRBD1. V shed 4 bases, J shed 9 bases, and the junction held 4 bases outside the gene matches. The CDR3 extends over 14 amino acids. Germline V lookup: CDR1 SGHNT, CDR2 YYREEE (reference sequence). CDR3 DNA: TGTGCCAGCAGCCAAGGGACAGGGGTTTCACCCCTCCACTTT. Translating it yields CASSQGTGVSPLHF.

The V and J genes are TRBV27 and TRBJ2-6, with TRBD1 identical over 7 bases. V lost 4 bases to trimming and J lost 11 bases; unmatched junction nucleotides: 11. Per the germline V gene, CDR1 is MNHEY and CDR2 is SMNVEV (reference sequence). The CDR3 runs to 15 residues. CDR3 bases: TGTGCCAGCAGTTCAATCGACAGGGCAGATCACGTCCTGACTTTC. This sequence encodes CASSSIDRADHVLTF.

The V and J genes are TRBV5-6 and TRBJ2-7, with a weak D call TRBD1 (6 bases). The germline gives CDR1 SGHDT, CDR2 YYEEEE. CDR3 length: 14 amino acids. V was shortened by 4 bases and J by 4 bases, with 15 bases between the two germline ends. CDR3: CASSLGQNPYEQYF. The CDR3 region has the DNA TGTGCCAGCAGCCTCGGACAGAATCCTTACGAGCAGTACTTC.

The chain employs TRBV19 and TRBJ1-2; D remains ambiguous. The germline gives CDR1 LNHDA, CDR2 SQIVND (reference sequence). V was trimmed by 7 bases and J by 5 bases, leaving 14 bases between them. The CDR3 length is 13 residues. This CDR3 is CASTTTTVYGYTF. The CDR3 DNA sequence: TGTGCCAGTACCACGACCACTGTGTATGGCTACACCTTC.

V and J are TRBV5-1 and TRBJ2-7; D is undetermined. The ends were cut back, 0 bases at V and 2 bases at J, with 9 bases in the middle. Germline assignment: CDR1 SGHRS and CDR2 YFSETQ. The CDR3 totals 14 residues. The CDR3 loop is CASSLEADPYEQYF. For the CDR3, the DNA is TGCGCCAGCAGCTTGGAGGCGGATCCCTACGAGCAGTACTTC.

This clonotype is a singleton in its sample. The chain carries TRBV7-8 and TRBJ1-6, with D possibly TRBD1 on 5 matching bases. Germline V lookup: CDR1 SGHVS, CDR2 FQNEAQ. This CDR3 has 16 amino acids. V shed 4 bases and J shed 10 bases, with 20 bases lying between them. This CDR3 reads CASSSFEGDWGSPLHF. As DNA, the CDR3 is TGTGCCAGCAGCTCCTTTGAGGGCGACTGGGGGTCACCCCTCCACTTT.

The chain is built from TRBV13 and TRBJ1-2; D call uncertain. This CDR3 region has 15 residues. V was clipped by 0 bases and J by 2 bases, with 10 bases between them. Germline V CDR1 and CDR2: PRHDT, FYEKMQ (reference sequence). In DNA form, the CDR3 reads TGTGCCAGCAGCTTAGGTGCACTAATCAACTATGGCTACACCTTC. This gives the protein CASSLGALINYGYTF.

The V and J genes are TRBV29-1 and TRBJ2-1; D unclear. In germline, CDR1 is SQVTM, CDR2 ANQGSEA. This CDR3 spans 13 amino acids. Trimming took 7 bases from V and 0 from J, leaving 10 bases between them. CDR3: CSGAPLSYNEQFF. Written as DNA, the CDR3 is TGCAGCGGAGCCCCCCTCTCCTACAATGAGCAGTTCTTC.

The V and J genes are TRBV6-5 and TRBJ1-2; a possible D gene is TRBD1 (5 bases). Germline lookup yields CDR1 MNHEY and CDR2 SVGAGI. V shed 0 bases and J shed 4 bases, with 18 bases lying between them. The CDR3 covers 17 residues. The CDR3 here is CASSYSTPVRGTYGYTF. The CDR3 nucleotides read TGTGCCAGCAGTTACTCGACCCCGGTTCGGGGGACCTATGGCTACACCTTC.

J is TRBJ2-6 and V is TRBV12-3 or TRBV12-4; 7 positions agree with TRBD2. The trim removed 6 bases at V and 9 bases at J, leaving 5 bases unmatched. This CDR3 has 13 amino acids. The CDR3 DNA follows: TGTGCCAGCAGCTGGGGGGGAGACAACGTCCTGACTTTC. The encoded protein is CASSWGGDNVLTF.

This clonotype was counted a single time. The chain uses TRBV3-1 and TRBJ2-5; D may be TRBD2 (5 bases). The CDR3 is 14 amino acids. V shed 0 bases and J shed 4 bases, with 9 bases lying between them. Germline loops: CDR1 LGHDT, CDR2 YNNKEL (reference sequence). CDR3 region: CASSQDLGVETQYF. CDR3 nucleotides: TGTGCCAGCAGCCAAGATCTCGGGGTAGAGACCCAGTACTTC.

This clonotype showed up just once. The chain combines TRBV7-3 with TRBJ2-7, with a weak D call TRBD2 (5 bases). There are 15 residues in the CDR3. Trimming stripped 2 bases from V and 1 base from J, with 12 bases between. Looked up from germline, CDR1 is SGHTA and CDR2 is FQGTGA. The CDR3 DNA is TGTGCCAGCAGCTTAGGACTGGCCCCTTCCTACGAGCAGTACTTC. Protein sequence: CASSLGLAPSYEQYF.

A few counts support this clonotype. The rearrangement links TRBV7-3 to TRBJ1-6; TRBD1 is a possible D gene (5 bases). Germline lookup yields CDR1 SGHTA and CDR2 FQGTGA. V was trimmed by 1 base and J by 7 bases, leaving 8 bases between them. This CDR3 is built from 14 residues. Here the CDR3 reads CASSLSRDNSPLHF. As DNA, the CDR3 is TGTGCCAGCAGCTTAAGCAGGGACAATTCACCCCTCCACTTT.

This clonotype was seen a few times. The CDR3 sequence: CASSQTSGSYNEQFF. In DNA, the CDR3 is TGTGCCAGCAGCCAGACTAGCGGGTCCTACAATGAGCAGTTCTTC. This chain joins TRBV14 and TRBJ2-1; 10 bases agree with TRBD2. V lost 3 bases, J lost 1 base, and 0 bases stayed unmatched. CDR3 length: 15 amino acids. From germline, CDR1 is SGHDN and CDR2 FVKESK.

The genes are TRBV19 and TRBJ2-7; 8 bases are a match to TRBD1. There are 13 residues in the CDR3. CDR1 LNHDA and CDR2 SQIVND come from the germline V gene (reference sequence). With 5 bases clipped from V and 6 bases from J, the junction kept 6 bases outside the gene matches. In DNA form, the CDR3 reads TGTGCCAGTAGTGTACTACAGGGGGGCGAGCAGTACTTC. It is translated as CASSVLQGGEQYF.

This clonotype was picked up a small number of times. This chain uses TRBV5-6 with TRBJ2-7; weak D call: TRBD2 (7 bases). The CDR3 is 15 amino acids. The V end lost 0 bases, the J end lost 0 bases, and 10 bases lay between the germline ends. CDR1 and CDR2 from the germline V gene are SGHDT and YYEEEE. Here the CDR3 reads CASSLDGGASYEQYF. The CDR3 nucleotides read TGTGCCAGCAGCTTGGATGGGGGGGCCTCCTACGAGCAGTACTTC.